This T cell receptor beta chain was captured by sequencing in a study of technical replicates of blood from a handful of donors (dated by TCRdb to about 2017). About this clone itself: Its binding antigen is unknown. No much larger clone exists at a distance of one base, and base qualities are not known.

Libraries were made using the immunoSEQ multiplex PCR assay. TCRdb took this table from immuneACCESS and kept in-frame rearrangements with V and J called. Such tables lack part of the clones; where checked against another copy, unresolved V genes explain under half of the gap, and the rest is unexplained. Present in this sample are 75,000 to 90,000 clones, around nine tenths of which were seen just once. Approximately 0.28% of the sample belongs to the ten largest clones. The CDR3, cysteine through phenylalanine, is 14 amino acids long. Of the read, only the CDR3 DNA is kept; its 42 bases are in frame from base 1. After removal of 3 bases from V and 3 bases from J, the junction retains 3 bases not matched to a gene. As encoded in the germline V gene, CDR1 is KGHSH while CDR2 is LQKENI.

This sequence was found in a human donor in good health. The sequenced material came from T cells isolated from PBMCs. This chain joins TRBV18 to TRBJ2-7, with 9 bases in between that match TRBD2. The bases are TGTGCCAGCTCACCGGGACTAGCATACTACGAGCAGTACTTC. This sequence encodes CASSPGLAYYEQYF. Reference TRBV18 and TRBJ2-7 proteins supply the regions before and after the CDR3; the full variable domain is: NAGVMQNPRHLVRRRGQEARLRCSPMKGHSHVYWYRQLPEEGLKFMVYLQKENIIDESGMPKERFSAEFPKEGPSILRIQQVVRGDSAAYFCASSPGLAYYEQYFGPGTRLTVT.